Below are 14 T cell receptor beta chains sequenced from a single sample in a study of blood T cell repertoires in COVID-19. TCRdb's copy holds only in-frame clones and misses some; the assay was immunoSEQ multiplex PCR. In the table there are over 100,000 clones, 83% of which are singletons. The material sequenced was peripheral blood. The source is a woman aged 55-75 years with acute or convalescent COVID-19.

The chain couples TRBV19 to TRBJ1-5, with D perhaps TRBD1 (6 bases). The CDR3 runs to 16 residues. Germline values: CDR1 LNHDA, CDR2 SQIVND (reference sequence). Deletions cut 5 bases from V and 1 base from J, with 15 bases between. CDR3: CASSDVGARSNQPQHF. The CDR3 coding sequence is TGTGCCAGTAGTGACGTGGGGGCTCGCAGCAATCAGCCCCAGCATTTT.

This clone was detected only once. The CDR3 region is CASSVGYRGQETQYF. The CDR3 nucleotides read TGTGCCAGCAGCGTAGGGTACAGGGGGCAAGAGACCCAGTACTTC. The V and J genes are TRBV9 and TRBJ2-5; 8 positions match TRBD1. The CDR3 contains 15 residues. CDR1 and CDR2 from the germline V gene are SGDLS and YYNGEE. V dropped 0 bases and J dropped 2; count of bases not matched to a gene: 3.

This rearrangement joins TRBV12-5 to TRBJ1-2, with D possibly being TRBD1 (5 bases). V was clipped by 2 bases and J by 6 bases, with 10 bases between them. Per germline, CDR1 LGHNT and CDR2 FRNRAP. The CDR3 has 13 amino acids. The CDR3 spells CASGLMGGDGYTF. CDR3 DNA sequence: TGTGCTAGTGGTTTGATGGGGGGGGATGGCTACACCTTC.

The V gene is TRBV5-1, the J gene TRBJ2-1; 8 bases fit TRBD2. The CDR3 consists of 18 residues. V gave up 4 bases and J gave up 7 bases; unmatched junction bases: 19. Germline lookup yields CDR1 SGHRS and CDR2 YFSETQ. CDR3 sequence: CASSPTTGHGRGGNEQFF. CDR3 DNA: TGCGCCAGCAGCCCCACTACAGGGCACGGGAGGGGAGGGAATGAGCAGTTCTTC.

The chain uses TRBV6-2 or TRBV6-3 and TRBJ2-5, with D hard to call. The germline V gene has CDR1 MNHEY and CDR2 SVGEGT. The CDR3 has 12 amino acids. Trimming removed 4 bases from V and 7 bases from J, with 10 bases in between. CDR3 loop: CASSSAALTQYF. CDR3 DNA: TGTGCCAGCAGTTCTGCCGCGTTGACCCAGTACTTC.

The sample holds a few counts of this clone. The CDR3 region is CASSSRPEGEQYF. The CDR3 DNA follows: TGTGCCAGCAGCTCTCGACCGGAGGGCGAGCAGTACTTC. The gene calls are TRBV7-9 and TRBJ2-7; D is perhaps TRBD2 (6 bases). The CDR3 is 13 amino acids. Per germline, CDR1 SEHNR and CDR2 FQNEAQ (reference sequence). V shed 4 bases and J shed 6 bases, with 13 bases lying between them.

CDR3 loop: CSGHSDTEAFF. CDR3 DNA: TGCAGCGGACACTCGGACACTGAAGCTTTCTTT. V and J are TRBV20-1 and TRBJ1-1; TRBD1 might be the D (5 bases). Germline CDR1 and CDR2: DFQATT and SNEGSKA (reference sequence). The CDR3 contains 11 residues.

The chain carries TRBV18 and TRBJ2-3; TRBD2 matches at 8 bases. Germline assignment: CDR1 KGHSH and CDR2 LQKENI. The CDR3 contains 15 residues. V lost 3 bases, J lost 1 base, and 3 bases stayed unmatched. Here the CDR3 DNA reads TGTGCCAGCTCACCTGGACTAGCAGGCACAGATACGCAGTATTTT. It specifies CASSPGLAGTDTQYF.

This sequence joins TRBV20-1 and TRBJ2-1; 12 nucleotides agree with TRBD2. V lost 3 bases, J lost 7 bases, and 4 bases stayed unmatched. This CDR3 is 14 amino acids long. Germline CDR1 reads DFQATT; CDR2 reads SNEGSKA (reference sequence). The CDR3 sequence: CSASGLAGINEQFF. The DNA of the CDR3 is TGCAGTGCTAGTGGACTAGCGGGGATAAATGAGCAGTTCTTC.

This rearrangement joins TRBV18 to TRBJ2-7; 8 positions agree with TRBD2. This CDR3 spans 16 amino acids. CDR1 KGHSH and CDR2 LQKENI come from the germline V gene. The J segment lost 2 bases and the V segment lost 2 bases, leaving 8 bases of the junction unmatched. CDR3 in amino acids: CASSPVPSGLTYEQYF. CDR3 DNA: TGTGCCAGCTCACCAGTGCCTAGCGGGCTCACCTACGAGCAGTACTTC.

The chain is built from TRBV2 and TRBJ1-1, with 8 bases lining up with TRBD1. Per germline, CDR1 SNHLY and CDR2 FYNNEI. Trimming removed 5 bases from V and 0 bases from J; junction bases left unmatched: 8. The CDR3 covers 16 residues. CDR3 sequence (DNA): TGTGCCAGCAGTCCCCGCCCGGGACAGGTGAACACTGAAGCTTTCTTT. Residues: CASSPRPGQVNTEAFF.

CDR3 DNA: TGTGCCAGCAGCTTGGGGACAGCGTCCTTTTCCTCACCCCTCCACTTT. It yields the protein CASSLGTASFSSPLHF. This chain connects TRBV5-6 to TRBJ1-6, with TRBD1 as a possible D gene (6 bases). Trimming removed 0 bases from V and 10 bases from J, with 17 bases in between. There are 16 residues in the CDR3. Germline V gene sequence: CDR1 SGHDT, CDR2 YYEEEE. Filled out from reference TRBV5-6 and TRBJ1-6, the complete variable domain reads DAGVTQSPTHLIKTRGQQVTLRCSPKSGHDTVSWYQQALGQGPQFIFQYYEEEERQRGNFPDRFSGHQFPNYSSELNVNALLLGDSALYLCASSLGTASFSSPLHFGNGTRLTVT.

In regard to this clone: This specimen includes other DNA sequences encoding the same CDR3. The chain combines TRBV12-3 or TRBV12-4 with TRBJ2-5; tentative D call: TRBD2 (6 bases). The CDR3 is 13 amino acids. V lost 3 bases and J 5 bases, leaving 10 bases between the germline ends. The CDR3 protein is CASSLEGRETQYF. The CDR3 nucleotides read TGTGCCAGCAGTTTGGAGGGCCGGGAGACCCAGTACTTC.

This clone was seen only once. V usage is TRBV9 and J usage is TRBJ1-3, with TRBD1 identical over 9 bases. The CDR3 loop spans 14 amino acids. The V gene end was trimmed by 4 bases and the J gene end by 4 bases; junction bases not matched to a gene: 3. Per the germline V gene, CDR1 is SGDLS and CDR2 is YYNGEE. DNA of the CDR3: TGTGCCAGCAGCCAAACAGGGGGCGGAAACACCATATATTTT. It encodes CASSQTGGGNTIYF.